This T cell receptor beta chain appears in the sequencing data of a study of blood T cell repertoires in COVID-19. The overall study: Researchers got acute and convalescent COVID-19 samples from the United States, Italy and Spain. T cells, B-cell-depleted T cells, or PBMCs provided the cDNA or gDNA that served as material.

The CDR3 contains 15 residues. From germline, CDR1 is SEHNR and CDR2 FQNEAQ (reference sequence). After removal of 5 bases from V and 2 bases from J, the junction contained 7 bases not matched to a gene. As handled by the study authors: Amplification of reference gene primers provided the estimated nucleated cell counts. Assay used: immunoSEQ multiplex PCR; TCRdb lists only in-frame clones, some missing. Clone size and V and J calls were adopted from that table, with D and trimming inferred from the DNA. The sample has a few hundred thousand clones; 75% to 90% are singletons. The chain links TRBV7-9 to TRBJ2-3, with 7 bases lining up with TRBD1. The sequence derives from a middle-aged woman who had recovered from COVID-19. Material for sequencing was peripheral blood. The CDR3: CASSHTDRYTDTQYF. The CDR3 nucleotides read TGTGCCAGCAGCCACACGGACAGGTACACAGATACGCAGTATTTT.